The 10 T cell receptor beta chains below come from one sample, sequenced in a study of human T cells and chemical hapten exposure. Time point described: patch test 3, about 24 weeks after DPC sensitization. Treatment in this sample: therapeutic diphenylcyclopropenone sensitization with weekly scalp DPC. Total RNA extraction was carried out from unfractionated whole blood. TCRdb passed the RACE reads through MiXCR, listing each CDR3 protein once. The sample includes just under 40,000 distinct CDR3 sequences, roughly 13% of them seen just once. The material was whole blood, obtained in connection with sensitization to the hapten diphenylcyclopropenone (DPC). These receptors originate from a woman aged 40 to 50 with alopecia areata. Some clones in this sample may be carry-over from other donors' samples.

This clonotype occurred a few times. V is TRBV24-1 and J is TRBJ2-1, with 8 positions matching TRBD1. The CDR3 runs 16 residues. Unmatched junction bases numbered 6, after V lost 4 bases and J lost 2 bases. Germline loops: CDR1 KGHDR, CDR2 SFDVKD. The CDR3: CATSDPTGVAYNEQFF. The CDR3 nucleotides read TGTGCCACCAGTGACCCGACAGGGGTGGCCTACAATGAGCAGTTCTTC.

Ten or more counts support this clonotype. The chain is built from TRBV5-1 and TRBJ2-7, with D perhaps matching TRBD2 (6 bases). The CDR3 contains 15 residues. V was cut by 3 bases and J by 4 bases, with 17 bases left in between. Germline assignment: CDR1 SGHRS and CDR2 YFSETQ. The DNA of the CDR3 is TGCGCCAGCAGCTACCTCGGACGACTAGAGTACGAGCAGTACTTC. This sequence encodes CASSYLGRLEYEQYF.

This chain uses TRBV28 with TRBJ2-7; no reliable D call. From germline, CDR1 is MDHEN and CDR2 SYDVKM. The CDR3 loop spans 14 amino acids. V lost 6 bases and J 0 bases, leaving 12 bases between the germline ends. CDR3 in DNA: TGTGCCAGCAGGTCCCGACTGGCCTCCTACGAGCAGTACTTC. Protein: CASRSRLASYEQYF. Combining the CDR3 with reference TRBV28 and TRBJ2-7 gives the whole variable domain DVKVTQSSRYLVKRTGEKVFLECVQDMDHENMFWYRQDPGLGLRLIYFSYDVKMKEKGDIPEGYSVSREKKERFSLILESASTNQTSMYLCASRSRLASYEQYFGPGTRLTVT.

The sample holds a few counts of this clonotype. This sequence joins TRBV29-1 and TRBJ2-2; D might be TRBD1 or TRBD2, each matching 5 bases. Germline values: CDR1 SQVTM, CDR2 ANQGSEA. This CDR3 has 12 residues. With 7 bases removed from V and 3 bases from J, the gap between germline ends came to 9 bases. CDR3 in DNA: TGCAGCGCCGGGACGCACACCGGGGAGCTGTTTTTT. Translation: CSAGTHTGELFF.

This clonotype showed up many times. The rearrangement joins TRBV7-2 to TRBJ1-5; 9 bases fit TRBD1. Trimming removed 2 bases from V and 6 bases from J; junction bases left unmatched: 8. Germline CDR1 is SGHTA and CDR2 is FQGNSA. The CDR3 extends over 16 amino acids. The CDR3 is CASSLYRTGVFQPQHF. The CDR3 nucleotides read TGTGCCAGCAGCTTATACCGGACAGGGGTTTTTCAGCCCCAGCATTTT.

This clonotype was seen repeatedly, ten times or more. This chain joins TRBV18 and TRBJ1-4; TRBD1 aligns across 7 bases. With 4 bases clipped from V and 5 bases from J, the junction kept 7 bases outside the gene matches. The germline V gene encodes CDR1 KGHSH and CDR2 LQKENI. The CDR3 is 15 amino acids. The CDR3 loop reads CASSQAGTENEKLFF. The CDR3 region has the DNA TGTGCCAGCTCACAGGCCGGGACAGAGAATGAAAAACTGTTTTTT.

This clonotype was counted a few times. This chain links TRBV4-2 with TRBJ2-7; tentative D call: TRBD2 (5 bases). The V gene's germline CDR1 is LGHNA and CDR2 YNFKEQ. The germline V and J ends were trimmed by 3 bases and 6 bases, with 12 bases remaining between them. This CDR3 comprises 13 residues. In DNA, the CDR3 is TGTGCCAGCAGCCACCCCGGTCGGGGCGAGCAGTACTTC. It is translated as CASSHPGRGEQYF.

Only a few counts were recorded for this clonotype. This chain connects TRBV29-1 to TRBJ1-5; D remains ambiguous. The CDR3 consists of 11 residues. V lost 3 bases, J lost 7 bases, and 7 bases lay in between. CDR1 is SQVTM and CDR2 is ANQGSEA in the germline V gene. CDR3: CSVETQQPQHF. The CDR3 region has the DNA TGCAGCGTTGAGACACAACAGCCCCAGCATTTT.

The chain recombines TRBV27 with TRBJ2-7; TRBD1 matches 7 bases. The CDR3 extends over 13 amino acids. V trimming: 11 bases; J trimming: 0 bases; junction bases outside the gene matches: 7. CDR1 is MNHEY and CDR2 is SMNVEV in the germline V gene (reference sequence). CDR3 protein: CALLGTDSYEQYF. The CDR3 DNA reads TGTGCCCTACTTGGGACAGACTCCTACGAGCAGTACTTC.

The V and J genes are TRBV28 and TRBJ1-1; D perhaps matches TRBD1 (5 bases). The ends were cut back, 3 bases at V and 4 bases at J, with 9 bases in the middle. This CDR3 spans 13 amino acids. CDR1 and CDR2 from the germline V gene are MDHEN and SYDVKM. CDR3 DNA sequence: TGTGCCAGCAGTTTTCAGGGAGGCACTGAAGCTTTCTTT. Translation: CASSFQGGTEAFF.